The 16 T cell receptor beta chains below all came from one sample that was sequenced in a study of regulatory T cells in long-lasting Graves disease. As for time point: newly diagnosed GD, antithyroid drugs for less than 3 months. TCR sequences were obtained from RNA taken from PBMCs. Combining iRepertoire HTBI primers with Arm-PCR of CDR3 regions, the authors built TCR beta libraries. From the multiplex PCR reads, TCRdb called clonotypes with MiXCR, one entry per CDR3 protein. The sample consists of roughly 250,000 distinct CDR3 sequences, about 20% of them appearing once. The sample also formed part of further work on T cells in Graves' hyperthyroidism and ophthalmopathy.

The material was peripheral blood mononuclear cells (PBMCs), obtained at new diagnosis, from a patient treated with antithyroid drugs. These receptors all come from a woman under 40 with Graves disease.

This clonotype has at least ten counts. The gene calls are TRBV3-1 and TRBJ2-6; D not resolved. V gave up 1 base and J gave up 4 bases, with 2 bases separating them. There are 13 residues in the CDR3. The germline CDR1 and CDR2 sequences are LGHDT and YNNKEL (reference sequence). The CDR3 DNA follows: TGTGCCAGCAGCCAAGGGGGGGCCAACGTCCTGACTTTC. Protein product: CASSQGGANVLTF.

This clonotype was counted ten times or more. J is TRBJ2-2 and V is TRBV2; 12 bases are a match to TRBD2. Looked up from germline, CDR1 is SNHLY and CDR2 is FYNNEI. V trimming: 10 bases; J trimming: 6 bases; junction bases outside the gene matches: 6. This CDR3 has 14 residues. Here the CDR3 DNA reads TGTGCCACCACAACTAGCGGGGGGTCCGGGGAGCTGTTTTTT. Its translation is CATTTSGGSGELFF.

This clonotype was seen at least ten times. V is TRBV4-1 and J is TRBJ2-7; D might be TRBD2 (6 bases). Trimming stripped 3 bases from V and 2 bases from J, with 11 bases between. This CDR3 has 14 amino acids. Per the germline V gene, CDR1 is MGHRA and CDR2 is YSYEKL. DNA of the CDR3: TGCGCCAGCAGCCACCCGGGAGCCACCTACGAGCAGTACTTC. Protein product: CASSHPGATYEQYF.

This clonotype was detected many times. This chain links TRBV20-1 with TRBJ2-7, with unresolved D. Germline loops: CDR1 DFQATT, CDR2 SNEGSKA (reference sequence). V was pared by 5 bases and J by 0 bases, with 14 bases between. The CDR3 runs 14 residues. The CDR3 region is CSAALGSSSYEQYF. CDR3 coding DNA: TGCAGTGCTGCGTTGGGATCTAGCTCCTACGAGCAGTACTTC.

This clonotype has at least ten counts. This sequence joins TRBV6-2 or TRBV6-3 and TRBJ2-7; TRBD1 agrees at 7 bases. Germline CDR1 MNHEY, CDR2 SVGEGT. V was pared by 6 bases and J by 2 bases, with 7 bases of the junction left unmatched. The length of the CDR3 is 14 residues. The CDR3 sequence: CASRRQGSTYEQYF. The CDR3 DNA reads as TGTGCCAGCAGGAGACAGGGATCCACCTACGAGCAGTACTTC.

The chain carries TRBV20-1 and TRBJ1-2; D might be TRBD1 (6 bases). Germline assignment: CDR1 DFQATT and CDR2 SNEGSKA (reference sequence). V dropped 3 bases and J dropped 5 bases, with 13 bases sitting between them. The CDR3 has 13 residues. The CDR3: CSARRSQGYGYTF. In nucleotides, the CDR3 is TGCAGTGCTAGGCGGAGTCAGGGGTATGGCTACACCTTC.

In this sample, this clonotype turned up many times. The chain couples TRBV20-1 to TRBJ2-7, with D possibly being TRBD1 (5 bases). The CDR3 totals 13 residues. CDR1 and CDR2 (germline): DFQATT, SNEGSKA (reference sequence). The V end lost 3 bases, the J end lost 5 bases, and 14 bases lay between the germline ends. DNA of the CDR3: TGCAGTGCTAGTCAGGGCGGAAAAAACGAGCAGTACTTC. Protein product: CSASQGGKNEQYF.

The V and J genes are TRBV7-9 and TRBJ2-3; no reliable D call. The CDR3 runs 13 residues. CDR1 is SEHNR and CDR2 is FQNEAQ in the germline V gene (reference sequence). The V gene lost 0 bases and the J gene lost 7 bases, with 8 bases spanning the gap. The CDR3 loop is CASSLANLNTQYF. The CDR3 DNA is TGTGCCAGCAGCTTAGCGAATTTGAATACGCAGTATTTT. The full variable domain, in which reference TRBV7-9 and TRBJ2-3 provide the parts outside the CDR3, is DTGVSQNPRHKITKRGQNVTFRCDPISEHNRLYWYRQTLGQGPEFLTYFQNEAQLEKSRLLSDRFSAERPKGSFSTLEIQRTEQGDSAMYLCASSLANLNTQYFGPGTRLTVL.

About this clonotype itself: This may arise from a read error, as a much more abundant clone is one base away. The chain uses TRBV12-3 or TRBV12-4 and TRBJ1-3; D gene unclear. The CDR3 loop spans 15 amino acids. CDR3 amino acids: CAGSSPGSRINTIYF. The DNA for the CDR3 is TGTGCCGGCAGTTCCCCGGGCTCCAGAATCAACACCATATATTTT.

The sample holds many counts of this clonotype. This chain joins TRBV7-2 and TRBJ2-2; no reliable D call. This CDR3 has 15 residues. Per germline, CDR1 SGHTA and CDR2 FQGNSA. Trimming took 1 base from V and 2 from J, leaving 8 bases between them. CDR3 nucleotide sequence: TGTGCCAGCAGCTTAGTCCAGCAAAACACCGGGGAGCTGTTTTTT. Encoded protein: CASSLVQQNTGELFF.

This chain joins TRBV7-6 and TRBJ1-5; D call uncertain. This CDR3 is built from 15 residues. V lost 0 bases, J lost 1 base, and 7 bases lay in between. CDR1 and CDR2 from the germline V gene are SGHVS and FNYEAQ. CDR3 coding DNA: TGTGCCAGCAGCTTAGCGGCGGGGAGCAATCAGCCCCAGCATTTT. As protein: CASSLAAGSNQPQHF.

There are many counts of this clonotype. The rearrangement links TRBV2 to TRBJ1-6; 7 positions match TRBD1. Germline V CDR1 and CDR2: SNHLY, FYNNEI. V lost 3 bases to trimming and J lost 6 bases; unmatched junction nucleotides: 5. The CDR3 spans 15 residues. The CDR3 is CASSDYRGGNSPLHF. The CDR3 nucleotides are TGTGCCAGCAGTGATTACAGGGGAGGTAATTCACCCCTCCACTTT.

This clonotype was recorded many times. The chain couples TRBV20-1 to TRBJ1-6; 8 positions match TRBD1. The CDR3 loop spans 15 amino acids. V shed 3 bases, J shed 4 bases, and the junction held 5 bases outside the gene matches. Germline assignment: CDR1 DFQATT and CDR2 SNEGSKA (reference sequence). The CDR3: CSASTGGEYNSPLHF. The CDR3 coding sequence is TGCAGTGCTAGTACAGGGGGGGAATATAATTCACCCCTCCACTTT.

This clonotype was counted ten times or more. This chain joins TRBV12-3 or TRBV12-4 and TRBJ2-1, with a weak D call TRBD1 (6 bases). This CDR3 has 15 amino acids. The V end was cut by 2 bases, the J end by 9 bases, with 17 bases between. CDR3 in amino acids: CASSLMGARVAEQFF. In DNA, the CDR3 is TGTGCCAGCAGTTTAATGGGGGCGCGAGTCGCTGAGCAGTTCTTC.

This sequence joins TRBV6-1 and TRBJ1-2; TRBD1 matches 9 bases. CDR3 length: 13 residues. Germline assignment: CDR1 MNHNS and CDR2 SASEGT. Trimming cost V 8 bases and J 6 bases; bases outside gene matches: 7. The CDR3 region is CASSGQGSHGYTF. The CDR3 DNA is TGTGCCAGCTCGGGACAGGGATCTCATGGCTACACCTTC.

Concerning this clonotype: A far larger clone is one nucleotide away, so this likely arose from a read error. Likely a read error: the CDR3 ends without its conserved phenylalanine or tryptophan. V usage is TRBV7-9 and J usage is TRBJ2-1; either TRBD1 or TRBD2 may supply D (6 bases each). This CDR3 is 15 amino acids long. V lost 2 bases and J 5 bases, leaving 13 bases between the germline ends. Germline-derived CDR1 and CDR2 are SEHNR and FQNEAQ (reference sequence). CDR3 sequence reads: CASSLSPGGDNEQFL. The CDR3 coding sequence is TGTGCCAGCAGCTTAAGTCCCGGGGGCGACAATGAGCAGTTCCTC.